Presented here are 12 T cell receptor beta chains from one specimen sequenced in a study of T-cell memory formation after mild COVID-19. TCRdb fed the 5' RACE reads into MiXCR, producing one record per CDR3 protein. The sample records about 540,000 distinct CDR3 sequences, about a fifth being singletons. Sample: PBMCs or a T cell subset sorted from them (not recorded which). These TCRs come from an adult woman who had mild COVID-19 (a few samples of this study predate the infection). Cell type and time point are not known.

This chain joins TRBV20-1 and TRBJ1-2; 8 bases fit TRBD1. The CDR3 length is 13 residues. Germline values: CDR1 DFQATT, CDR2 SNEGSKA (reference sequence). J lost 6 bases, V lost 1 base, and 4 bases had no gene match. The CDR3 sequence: CSARAQGADGYTF. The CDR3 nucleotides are TGCAGTGCTAGAGCGCAGGGGGCGGATGGCTACACCTTC.

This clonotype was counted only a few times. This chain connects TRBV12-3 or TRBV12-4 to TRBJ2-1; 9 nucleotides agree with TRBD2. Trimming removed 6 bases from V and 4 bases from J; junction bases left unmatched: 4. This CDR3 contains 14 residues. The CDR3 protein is CASRASGAYNEQFF. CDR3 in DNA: TGTGCCAGCAGAGCTAGCGGGGCTTACAATGAGCAGTTCTTC.

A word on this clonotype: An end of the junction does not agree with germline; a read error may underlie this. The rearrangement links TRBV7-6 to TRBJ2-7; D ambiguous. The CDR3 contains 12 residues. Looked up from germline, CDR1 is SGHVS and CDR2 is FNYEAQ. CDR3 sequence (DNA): TGTGCCAGCAGCTCGCGAACCTACGAGCAGTCCTTC. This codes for CASSSRTYEQSF.

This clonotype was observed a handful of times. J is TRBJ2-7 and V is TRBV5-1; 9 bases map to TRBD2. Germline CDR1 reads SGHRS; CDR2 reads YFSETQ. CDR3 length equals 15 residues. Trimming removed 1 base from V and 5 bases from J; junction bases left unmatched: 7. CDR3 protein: CASSLSAGGPHEQYF. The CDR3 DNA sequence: TGCGCCAGCAGCTTGTCGGCGGGAGGGCCCCACGAGCAGTACTTC.

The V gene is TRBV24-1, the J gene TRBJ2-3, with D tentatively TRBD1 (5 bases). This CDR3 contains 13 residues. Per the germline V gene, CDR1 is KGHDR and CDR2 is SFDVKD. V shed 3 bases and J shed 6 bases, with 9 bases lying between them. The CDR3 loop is CATSDPNRDTQYF. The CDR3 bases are TGTGCCACCAGTGATCCAAACAGGGATACGCAGTATTTT.

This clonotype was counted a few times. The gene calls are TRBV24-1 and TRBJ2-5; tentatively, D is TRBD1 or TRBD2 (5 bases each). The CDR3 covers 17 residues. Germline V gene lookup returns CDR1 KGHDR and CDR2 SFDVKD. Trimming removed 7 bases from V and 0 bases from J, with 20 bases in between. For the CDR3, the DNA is TGTGCCACCAGCCTTGGGGGAAGCCGGGACGACCAAGAGACCCAGTACTTC. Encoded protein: CATSLGGSRDDQETQYF.

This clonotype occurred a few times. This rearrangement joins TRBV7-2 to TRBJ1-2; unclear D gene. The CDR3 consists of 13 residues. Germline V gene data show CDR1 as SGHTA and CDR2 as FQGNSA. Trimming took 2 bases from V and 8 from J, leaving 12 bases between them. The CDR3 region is CASSLSGVSGYTF. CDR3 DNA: TGTGCCAGCAGCTTAAGCGGGGTCTCAGGCTACACCTTC. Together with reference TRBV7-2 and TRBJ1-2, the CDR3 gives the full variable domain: GAGVSQSPSNKVTEKGKDVELRCDPISGHTALYWYRQSLGQGLEFLIYFQGNSAPDKSGLPSDRFSAERTGGSVSTLTIQRTQQEDSAVYLCASSLSGVSGYTFGSGTRLTVV.

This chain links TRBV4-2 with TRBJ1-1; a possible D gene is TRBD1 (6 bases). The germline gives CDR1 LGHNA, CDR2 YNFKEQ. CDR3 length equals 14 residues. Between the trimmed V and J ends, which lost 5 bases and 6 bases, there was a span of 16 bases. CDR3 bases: TGTGCCAGCAGCATACCCGGACAGAGCGCTGAAGCTTTCTTT. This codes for CASSIPGQSAEAFF.

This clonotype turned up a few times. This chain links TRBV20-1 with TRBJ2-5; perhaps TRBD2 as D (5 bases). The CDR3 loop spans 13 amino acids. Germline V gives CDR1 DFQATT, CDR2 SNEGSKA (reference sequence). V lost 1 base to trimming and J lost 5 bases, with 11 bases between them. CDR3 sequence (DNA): TGCAGTGCTAGAGCTAGCTGGGAGGAGACCCAGTACTTC. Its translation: CSARASWEETQYF.

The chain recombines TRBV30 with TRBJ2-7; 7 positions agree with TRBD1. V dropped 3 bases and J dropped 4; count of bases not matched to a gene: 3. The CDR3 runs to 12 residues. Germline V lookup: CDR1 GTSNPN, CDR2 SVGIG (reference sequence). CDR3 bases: TGTGCCTGGAGCGAGGACAGGTACGAGCAGTACTTC. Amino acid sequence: CAWSEDRYEQYF.

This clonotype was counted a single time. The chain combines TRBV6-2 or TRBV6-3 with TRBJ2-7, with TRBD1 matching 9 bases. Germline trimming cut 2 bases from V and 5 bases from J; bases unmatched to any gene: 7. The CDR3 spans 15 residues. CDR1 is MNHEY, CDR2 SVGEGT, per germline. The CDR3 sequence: CASSYGWDRDDEQYF. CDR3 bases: TGTGCCAGCAGTTACGGCTGGGACAGGGATGACGAGCAGTACTTC.

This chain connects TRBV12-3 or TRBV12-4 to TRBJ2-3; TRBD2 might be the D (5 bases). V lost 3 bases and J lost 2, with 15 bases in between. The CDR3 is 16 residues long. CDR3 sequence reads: CASSFSRRTHTDTQYF. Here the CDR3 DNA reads TGTGCCAGCAGTTTCTCCCGGAGGACCCACACAGATACGCAGTATTTT.